The 21 T cell receptor beta chains presented below share a single source sample, sequenced in a study of cytomegalovirus exposure and HLA in healthy donors. The PCR was carried out with 60 Vbeta primers and 13 Jbeta primers. TCRdb's copy holds only in-frame clones and misses some; the assay was immunoSEQ multiplex PCR. The table includes around 180,000 clones, roughly 70% detected once. Material: PBMCs. These receptors originate from a girl aged 10 to 17 in good health and CMV-seronegative.

The chain has TRBV10-3 and TRBJ2-7; D perhaps matches TRBD2 (6 bases). Germline CDR1 is ENHRY and CDR2 is SYGVKD. V was clipped by 5 bases and J by 3 bases, with 14 bases between them. The CDR3 runs to 14 residues. The CDR3 DNA follows: TGTGCCATCAGTCCGACGGGACTTTTCTACGAGCAGTACTTC. Its translation is CAISPTGLFYEQYF.

The chain joins TRBV9 to TRBJ2-2; D is ambiguous. Per germline, CDR1 SGDLS and CDR2 YYNGEE. Trimming removed 2 bases from V and 8 bases from J, with 4 bases in between. This CDR3 is 11 amino acids long. CDR3: CASSVAGELFF. The CDR3, as DNA: TGTGCCAGCAGCGTGGCTGGGGAGCTGTTTTTT.

Worth noting for this clone: Distinct nucleotide sequences in the sample also encode this CDR3. The gene calls are TRBV6-5 and TRBJ1-1, with D hard to call. V lost 0 bases and J 3 bases, leaving 5 bases between the germline ends. The CDR3 runs to 13 residues. Germline loops: CDR1 MNHEY, CDR2 SVGAGI. In nucleotides, the CDR3 is TGTGCCAGCAGTTACTCTAGAGACACTGAAGCTTTCTTT. Its protein is CASSYSRDTEAFF.

This clone was counted only a few times. The genes are TRBV4-1 and TRBJ2-5; the match to TRBD2 covers 8 bases. The CDR3 spans 17 residues. The V and J ends lost 7 bases and 5 bases, in that order; junction bases with no gene match: 18. Germline V gene lookup returns CDR1 MGHRA and CDR2 YSYEKL. The CDR3 DNA is TGCGCCAGCAAACCGGGGGGGGGCCTAGTGATAAGGGAGACCCAGTACTTC. Translated: CASKPGGGLVIRETQYF.

This rearrangement joins TRBV15 to TRBJ2-7; weak D call: TRBD2 (5 bases). Per the germline V gene, CDR1 is LNHNV and CDR2 is YYDKDF (reference sequence). V was cut by 0 bases and J by 5 bases, with 11 bases left in between. The CDR3 has 14 residues. This CDR3 reads CATSRDQWRDEQYF. The CDR3 DNA sequence: TGTGCCACCAGCAGAGATCAGTGGCGGGACGAGCAGTACTTC.

The V and J genes are TRBV29-1 and TRBJ1-1; D remains ambiguous. Trimming shortened V by 1 base and J by 5 bases, and 8 bases separated the two germline ends. The CDR3 spans 12 residues. Germline CDR1 reads SQVTM; CDR2 reads ANQGSEA. The CDR3 DNA reads TGCAGCGTTGAAGGAGGTATGACTGAAGCTTTCTTT. Translation gives CSVEGGMTEAFF.

The chain uses TRBV9 and TRBJ2-1, with 9 positions matching TRBD2. CDR1 SGDLS and CDR2 YYNGEE come from the germline V gene. The CDR3 consists of 15 residues. The V and J ends lost 3 bases and 5 bases, in that order; junction bases with no gene match: 6. The CDR3 sequence: CASSGQRGANNEQFF. CDR3 DNA: TGTGCCAGCAGCGGGCAGCGGGGGGCGAACAATGAGCAGTTCTTC.

V usage is TRBV18 and J usage is TRBJ2-1; 8 bases line up with TRBD2. J lost 6 bases, V lost 0 bases, and 10 bases had no gene match. Germline-derived CDR1 and CDR2 are KGHSH and LQKENI. The length of the CDR3 is 17 residues. DNA for the CDR3: TGTGCCAGCTCACCACCTGTTTTAAGCGGGGGAGTCAATGAGCAGTTCTTC. Amino acids: CASSPPVLSGGVNEQFF.

V and J are TRBV2 and TRBJ1-2; TRBD1 matches 9 bases. The CDR3 length is 14 residues. V lost 1 base, J lost 4 bases, and 1 base stayed unmatched. The germline V gene encodes CDR1 SNHLY and CDR2 FYNNEI. The DNA of the CDR3 is TGTGCCAGCAGTGAAGAGGACAGGGGCTATGGCTACACCTTC. It translates to CASSEEDRGYGYTF.

The V and J genes are TRBV10-3 and TRBJ1-5; D possibly corresponds to TRBD1 (5 bases). The CDR3 has 12 residues. Trimming left V 3 bases short and J 6 bases short, with 6 bases between. The germline V gene has CDR1 ENHRY and CDR2 SYGVKD. The CDR3 sequence: CAISDGGQPQHF. CDR3 bases: TGTGCCATCAGTGACGGGGGTCAGCCCCAGCATTTT.

This clone has only a few counts. This chain joins TRBV6-1 and TRBJ2-7; possible D gene TRBD1, 6 bases. V was cut by 8 bases and J by 3 bases, with 17 bases left in between. CDR1 and CDR2 from the germline V gene are MNHNS and SASEGT. This CDR3 is built from 14 residues. The chain's CDR3 is CASRIAGALYEQYF. CDR3 sequence (DNA): TGTGCCAGCCGAATTGCAGGGGCCCTCTACGAGCAGTACTTC.

This chain joins TRBV5-4 and TRBJ2-5; a weak D match, TRBD2 (6 bases). Germline V CDR1 and CDR2: SGHNT, YYREEE (reference sequence). The V end was cut by 2 bases, the J end by 1 base, with 6 bases between. The CDR3 is 13 residues long. The CDR3 region is CASSFGSQETQYF. The CDR3 bases are TGTGCCAGCAGCTTCGGGAGCCAAGAGACCCAGTACTTC.

The V gene is TRBV19, the J gene TRBJ1-5, with D unclear. The germline V gene encodes CDR1 LNHDA and CDR2 SQIVND (reference sequence). Trimming cost V 3 bases and J 0 bases, with 9 bases left between them. This CDR3 has 15 residues. Written as DNA, the CDR3 is TGTGCCAGTAGTATGAGTTCATATAGCAATCAGCCCCAGCATTTT. It encodes CASSMSSYSNQPQHF.

This chain joins TRBV5-1 and TRBJ1-1, with 7 bases matching TRBD1. V gave up 0 bases and J gave up 8 bases; unmatched junction bases: 13. In germline, CDR1 is SGHRS, CDR2 YFSETQ. The CDR3 spans 16 residues. The CDR3 nucleotides read TGCGCCAGCAGCTTGGCCGAGGGGGCCGGGAATCAGGAAGCTTTCTTT. Translating gives CASSLAEGAGNQEAFF.

The gene calls are TRBV5-1 and TRBJ2-2; 7 bases fit TRBD1. The CDR3 contains 15 residues. The ends lost 4 bases at V and 0 bases at J; junction bases unmatched: 3. Germline CDR1 SGHRS, CDR2 YFSETQ. The CDR3 DNA sequence: TGCGCCAGCAGCAAGGGACAGACGAACACCGGGGAGCTGTTTTTT. This encodes CASSKGQTNTGELFF.

This clone was counted once. The chain is built from TRBV2 and TRBJ1-1; 8 nucleotides match TRBD1. Looked up from germline, CDR1 is SNHLY and CDR2 is FYNNEI. This CDR3 region has 16 residues. V shed 1 base and J 5 bases; nucleotides not matched to a gene: 9. The CDR3 sequence: CASSEVGRTGHTEAFF. The CDR3 DNA is TGTGCCAGCAGTGAAGTCGGCAGGACAGGGCATACTGAAGCTTTCTTT.

This chain links TRBV7-6 with TRBJ1-2; D is perhaps TRBD1 (6 bases). V was cut by 5 bases and J by 4 bases, with 20 bases left in between. The CDR3 spans 16 residues. The V gene's germline CDR1 is SGHVS and CDR2 FNYEAQ. The CDR3 is CASSPEAGQTSYGYTF. The CDR3, as DNA: TGTGCCAGCAGCCCCGAAGCGGGACAAACATCCTATGGCTACACCTTC.

The chain uses TRBV6-1 and TRBJ2-7; D may be TRBD1 (5 bases). Germline V gives CDR1 MNHNS, CDR2 SASEGT. Trimming left V 7 bases short and J 0 bases short, with 13 bases between. This CDR3 comprises 14 residues. The CDR3 DNA follows: TGTGCCAGCAAGCCACAGGTTAGCTCCTACGAGCAGTACTTC. Its protein product is CASKPQVSSYEQYF.

The genes are TRBV19 and TRBJ2-6; TRBD1 matches 7 bases. The CDR3 totals 14 residues. Germline V lookup: CDR1 LNHDA, CDR2 SQIVND (reference sequence). Trimming took 10 bases from V and 0 from J; bases not matched to a gene: 3. For the CDR3, the DNA is TGTGCCACCAGGACAGGCTCTGGGGCCAACGTCCTGACTTTC. It encodes CATRTGSGANVLTF.

The CDR3 DNA is TGTGCCACCAGCAGAGACTTCTCTGGGGCCAACGTCCTGACTTTC. Translated, it gives CATSRDFSGANVLTF. V is TRBV15 and J is TRBJ2-6; D not resolved. Germline lookup yields CDR1 LNHNV and CDR2 YYDKDF (reference sequence). The CDR3 contains 15 residues. Trimming cost V 0 bases and J 0 bases, with 3 bases left between them.

Remarks on this clone: Compared with germline, one end of the junction differs, possibly owing to a read error. V usage is TRBV2 and J usage is TRBJ1-2, with 12 bases fitting TRBD1. CDR3 length equals 12 residues. The germline gives CDR1 SNHLY, CDR2 FYNNEI. The DNA for the CDR3 is TGTGCGAGCAGGGACAGGGGGCAAGGCTACACCTTC. Translation: CASRDRGQGYTF. Based on the CDR3 plus reference TRBV2 and TRBJ1-2, the full variable domain is EPEVTQTPSHQVTQMGQEVILRCVPISNHLYFYWYRQILGQKVEFLVSFYNNEISEKSEIFDDQFSVERPDGSNFTLKIRSTKLEDSAMYFCASRDRGQGYTFGSGTRLTVV.